Here is one TCR beta chain with its context. One Seattle source followed patients from active infection through their disease course. How the authors handled the data: Quantification of nucleated cells was approximated via reference gene primer amplification. Assay used: immunoSEQ multiplex PCR; TCRdb lists only in-frame clones, some missing. D and trimming were read from the DNA, whereas the V and J calls and clone size are those reported in that table. The sample has 300,000 to 400,000 clones, 88% seen once. This sample was included in a study of blood T cell repertoires in COVID-19. On the study more broadly: The United States, Italy and Spain provided the acute and convalescent COVID-19 samples. T cells, B-cell-depleted T cells, or PBMCs supplied cDNA or gDNA.

The CDR3 totals 14 residues. Germline CDR1 SGHNT, CDR2 YYREEE (reference sequence). V was trimmed by 4 bases and J by 1 base, leaving 12 bases between them. The chain uses TRBV5-4 and TRBJ2-7, with D maybe TRBD1 (6 bases). The TCR was taken from an older woman with COVID-19, enrolled during active disease. The sequenced material came from peripheral blood. CDR3 nucleotide sequence: TGTGCCAGCAGCGGCAGGGGTATGTCCTACGAGCAGTACTTC. This sequence encodes CASSGRGMSYEQYF.